Below are 9 T cell receptor beta chains sequenced from a single sample in a study of blood T cell repertoires in COVID-19. Profiled with immunoSEQ multiplex PCR; TCRdb holds only in-frame clones, not every one. The profile shows some 150,000 clones, about 91% of them singletons. Sequencing input: peripheral blood. The receptors here all came from a woman aged 60-70 years with acute or convalescent COVID-19.

This rearrangement joins TRBV19 to TRBJ1-5; 9 bases agree with TRBD1. The V gene end was trimmed by 5 bases and the J gene end by 5 bases; junction bases not matched to a gene: 7. The CDR3 is made up of 15 amino acids. Germline V gene sequence: CDR1 LNHDA, CDR2 SQIVND (reference sequence). The CDR3 DNA is TGTGCCAGTAGTTTTGGGACAGGGAGCTATCAGCCCCAGCATTTT. Amino acids: CASSFGTGSYQPQHF.

The V call is TRBV5-1, the J call TRBJ2-4; 9 positions match TRBD2. The CDR3 runs to 14 residues. The germline CDR1 and CDR2 sequences are SGHRS and YFSETQ. The J segment lost 5 bases and the V segment lost 4 bases, leaving 4 bases of the junction unmatched. The chain's CDR3 is CASSHGTSQNIQYF. The CDR3 DNA reads as TGCGCCAGCAGCCATGGGACTAGCCAAAACATTCAGTACTTC. Together with reference TRBV5-1 and TRBJ2-4, the CDR3 gives the full variable domain: KAGVTQTPRYLIKTRGQQVTLSCSPISGHRSVSWYQQTPGQGLQFLFEYFSETQRNKGNFPGRFSGRQFSNSRSEMNVSTLELGDSALYLCASSHGTSQNIQYFGAGTRLSVL.

The rearrangement joins TRBV29-1 to TRBJ1-1; TRBD1 agrees at 9 bases. V gave up 5 bases and J gave up 4 bases; unmatched junction bases: 2. Germline V gene sequence: CDR1 SQVTM, CDR2 ANQGSEA. The CDR3 covers 12 residues. The CDR3 bases are TGCAGCGTTTCGGACAGGGGCACTGAAGCTTTCTTT. It encodes CSVSDRGTEAFF.

This clone was counted a single time. The chain links TRBV6-2 or TRBV6-3 to TRBJ2-7; D is ambiguous. Per the germline V gene, CDR1 is MNHEY and CDR2 is SVGEGT. CDR3 length equals 15 residues. Between the trimmed V and J ends, which lost 6 bases and 4 bases, there was a span of 19 bases. The CDR3 loop is CASSALYTKRYEQYF. The CDR3 nucleotides read TGTGCCAGCAGCGCCCTCTACACTAAAAGATACGAGCAGTACTTC.

V usage is TRBV28 and J usage is TRBJ2-3; D not certain. V lost 2 bases, J lost 0 bases, and 6 bases lay in between. In germline, CDR1 is MDHEN, CDR2 SYDVKM. The CDR3 runs 14 residues. Here the CDR3 reads CASSLVQSTDTQYF. CDR3 bases: TGTGCCAGCAGTTTAGTTCAGAGCACAGATACGCAGTATTTT.

This chain uses TRBV10-1 with TRBJ2-5, with D perhaps TRBD1 (5 bases). Germline V CDR1 and CDR2: WNHNN, SYGVQD (reference sequence). V was shortened by 10 bases and J by 5 bases, with 20 bases between the two germline ends. The CDR3 has 14 residues. This CDR3 reads CATQGQGWWETQYF. The CDR3 region has the DNA TGCGCCACTCAAGGGCAGGGATGGTGGGAGACCCAGTACTTC.

The chain links TRBV10-3 to TRBJ2-7; 12 bases are a match to TRBD1. Trimming cost V 3 bases and J 4 bases; bases outside gene matches: 7. Germline values: CDR1 ENHRY, CDR2 SYGVKD. This CDR3 is built from 16 residues. DNA of the CDR3: TGTGCCATCAGTGACCGGGACAGGGGGCGTTGGTACGAGCAGTACTTC. It translates to CAISDRDRGRWYEQYF.

Notes on this clone: One end of the junction fails to match germline, which may point to a read error. V usage is TRBV6-1 and J usage is TRBJ2-5, with 9 bases that match TRBD2. This CDR3 comprises 14 residues. The germline gives CDR1 MNHNS, CDR2 SASEGT. The CDR3 loop reads CASREAGGLETQYF. CDR3 nucleotides: TGTGCCAGCAGGGAAGCGGGGGGTCTGGAGACCCAGTACTTC.

The chain has TRBV2 and TRBJ1-2; 7 bases fit TRBD1. CDR1 SNHLY and CDR2 FYNNEI come from the germline V gene. J was trimmed by 0 bases and V by 6 bases; bases with no gene match: 4. The CDR3 loop spans 14 amino acids. The CDR3 region has the DNA TGTGCCAGCAGCGGACAGGTGGCTAACTATGGCTACACCTTC. Amino acid sequence: CASSGQVANYGYTF.